The entry below gives a single TCR beta chain sequence along with its context. Losses at the gene ends were 2 bases for V and 8 bases for J; bases not matched to a gene: 8. The CDR3 runs 15 residues. Germline lookup yields CDR1 MGHRA and CDR2 YSYEKL. These data belong to a study of OX40 agonist ivuxolimab in advanced cancers. TCRdb's copy holds only in-frame clones and misses some; the assay was immunoSEQ multiplex PCR. The data show 80,000 to 95,000 clones, roughly nine tenths seen once. The material was CD4+ or CD8+ T cells sorted from blood, obtained in a trial of the OX40 agonist ivuxolimab. This chain uses TRBV4-1 with TRBJ1-4; 7 bases map to TRBD1. The TCR sequence derives from an adult with an advanced solid tumor such as melanoma, head and neck, liver or kidney cancer. The CDR3 loop reads CASSQQGGAGEKLFF. In DNA, the CDR3 is TGCGCCAGCAGCCAACAAGGGGGCGCGGGGGAAAAACTGTTTTTT.